The T cell receptor (beta chain) under discussion was sequenced for a study of cytomegalovirus exposure and HLA in healthy donors. Findings and limits, study-wide: An analysis that came later showed most CMV-associated TCR beta chains appearing HLA-restricted. Earlier findings revealed that most TCR beta V segments proved productive either about 87% or about 30% of the time. Altogether, about 160 TCR beta chains were recorded as cytomegalovirus-associated. A later analysis linked a missense variant in DCLRE1C to the trimming of TCR beta V and J genes.

The CDR3 loop spans 14 amino acids. V trimming: 5 bases; J trimming: 10 bases; junction bases outside the gene matches: 8. Germline lookup yields CDR1 MNHEY and CDR2 SVGAGI. In the case of this clone: Its antigen is currently unknown.

This PCR relied on a set of 60 Vbeta primers and 13 Jbeta primers. Generated by immunoSEQ multiplex PCR, the TCRdb table keeps only in-frame clones and is missing some. The table includes around 94,000 clones, roughly 60% detected once. Material: PBMCs. The chain recombines TRBV6-5 with TRBJ1-6; TRBD1 aligns across 7 bases. The clonotype was recovered from a human donor in good health. CDR3 amino acids: CASSPDRSWSPLHF. CDR3 DNA: TGTGCCAGCAGTCCGGACAGGTCATGGTCACCCCTCCACTTT.